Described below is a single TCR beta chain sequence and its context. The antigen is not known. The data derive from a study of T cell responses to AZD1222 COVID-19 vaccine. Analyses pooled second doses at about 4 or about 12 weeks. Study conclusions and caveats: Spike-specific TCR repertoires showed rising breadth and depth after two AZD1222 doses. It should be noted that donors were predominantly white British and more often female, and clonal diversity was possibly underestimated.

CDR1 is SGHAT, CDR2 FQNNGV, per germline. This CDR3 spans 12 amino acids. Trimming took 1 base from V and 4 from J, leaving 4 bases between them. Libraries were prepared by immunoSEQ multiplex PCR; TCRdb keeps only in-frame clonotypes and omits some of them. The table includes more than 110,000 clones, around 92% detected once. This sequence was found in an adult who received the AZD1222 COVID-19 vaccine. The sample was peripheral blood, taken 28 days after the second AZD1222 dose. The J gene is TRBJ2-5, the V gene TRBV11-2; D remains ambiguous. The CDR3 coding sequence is TGTGCCAGCAGCTTAGGTCCAGAGACCCAGTACTTC. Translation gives CASSLGPETQYF.